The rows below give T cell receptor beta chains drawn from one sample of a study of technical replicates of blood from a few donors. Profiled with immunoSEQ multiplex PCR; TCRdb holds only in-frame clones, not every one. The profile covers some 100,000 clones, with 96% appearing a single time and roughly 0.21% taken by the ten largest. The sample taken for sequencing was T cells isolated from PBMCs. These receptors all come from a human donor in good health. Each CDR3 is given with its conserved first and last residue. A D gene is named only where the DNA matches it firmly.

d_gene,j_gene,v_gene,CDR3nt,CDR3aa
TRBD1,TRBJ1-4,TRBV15,TGTGCCACCAGCACCTCTGGGCGGCAGGGGGAGAGGTTGCCTGCAACTAATGAAAAACTGTTTTTT,CATSTSGRQGERLPATNEKLFF
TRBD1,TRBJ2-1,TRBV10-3,TGTGCCAGCAGAGACACAGGGGGCGCGTACAATGAGCAGTTCTTC,CASRDTGGAYNEQFF
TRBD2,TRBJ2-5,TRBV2,TGTGCCAGCGAGCGGGAGACCCTTGGAGAGACCCAGTACTTC,CASERETLGETQYF
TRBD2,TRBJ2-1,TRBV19,TGTGCCAGTAGCAGACTAGCGGGACTTAGCTCCTACAATGAGCAGTTCTTC,CASSRLAGLSSYNEQFF
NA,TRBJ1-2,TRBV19,TGTGCCAGTAGTATCCAGGGCCTGATTAACTATGGCTACACCTTC,CASSIQGLINYGYTF
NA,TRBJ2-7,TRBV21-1,TGTGCCAGCAGCAAAAACAGCAGATACGAGCAGTACTTC,CASSKNSRYEQYF
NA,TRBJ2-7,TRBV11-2,TGTGCCAGCAGCTTATATTTCGAGCAGTACTTC,CASSLYFEQYF
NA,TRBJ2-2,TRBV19,TGTGCCAGTAGTATCACCGGGTTCAGCACCGGGGAGCTGTTTTTT,CASSITGFSTGELFF
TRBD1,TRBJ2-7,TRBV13,TGTGCCAGCAGCCCCCGACAGGGTCCAGCATACGAGCAGTACTTC,CASSPRQGPAYEQYF
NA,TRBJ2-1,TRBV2,TGTGCCAGCAGCTACCGTTGGGGCGGAGAATACAATGAGCAGTTCTTC,CASSYRWGGEYNEQFF
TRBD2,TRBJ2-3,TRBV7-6,TGTGCCAGCAGCTGGAGGGGGGTTGGACTAGCGGGGAGAACAGATACGCAGTATTTT,CASSWRGVGLAGRTDTQYF
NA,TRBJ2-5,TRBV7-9,TGTGCCAGCAGCCGGGACACCACCCAAGAGACCCAGTACTTC,CASSRDTTQETQYF
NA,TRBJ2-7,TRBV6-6,TGTGCCAGCAGTTACTCTTCCAGGGGCGAGCAGTACTTC,CASSYSSRGEQYF
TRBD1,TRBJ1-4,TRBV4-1,TGCGCCAGCAGCGATACAGGGGCCCGGGACGCAAAGGAAAAACTGTTTTTT,CASSDTGARDAKEKLFF
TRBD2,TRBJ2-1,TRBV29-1,TGCAGCGTTGTGGGAAGACTAGCGGGAGGTTTCCTAACTAACAATGAGCAGTTCTTC,CSVVGRLAGGFLTNNEQFF
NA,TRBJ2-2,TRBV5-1,TGCGCCAGCAGCTTGGTGAAGGGGCGAACCTCTACTCCGAAGAACACCGGGGAGCTGTTTTTT,CASSLVKGRTSTPKNTGELFF